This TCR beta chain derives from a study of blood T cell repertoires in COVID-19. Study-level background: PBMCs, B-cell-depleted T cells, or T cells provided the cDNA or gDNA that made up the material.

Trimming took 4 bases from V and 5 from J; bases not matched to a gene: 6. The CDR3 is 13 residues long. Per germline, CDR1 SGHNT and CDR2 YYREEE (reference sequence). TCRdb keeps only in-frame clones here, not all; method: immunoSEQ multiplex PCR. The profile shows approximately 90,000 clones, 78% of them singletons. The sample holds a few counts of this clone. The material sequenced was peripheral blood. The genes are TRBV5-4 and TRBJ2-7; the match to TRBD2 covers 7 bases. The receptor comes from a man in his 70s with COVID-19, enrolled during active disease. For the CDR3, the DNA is TGTGCCAGCAGCATTCGTGGGGGGGACGAGCAGTACTTC. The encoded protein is CASSIRGGDEQYF.